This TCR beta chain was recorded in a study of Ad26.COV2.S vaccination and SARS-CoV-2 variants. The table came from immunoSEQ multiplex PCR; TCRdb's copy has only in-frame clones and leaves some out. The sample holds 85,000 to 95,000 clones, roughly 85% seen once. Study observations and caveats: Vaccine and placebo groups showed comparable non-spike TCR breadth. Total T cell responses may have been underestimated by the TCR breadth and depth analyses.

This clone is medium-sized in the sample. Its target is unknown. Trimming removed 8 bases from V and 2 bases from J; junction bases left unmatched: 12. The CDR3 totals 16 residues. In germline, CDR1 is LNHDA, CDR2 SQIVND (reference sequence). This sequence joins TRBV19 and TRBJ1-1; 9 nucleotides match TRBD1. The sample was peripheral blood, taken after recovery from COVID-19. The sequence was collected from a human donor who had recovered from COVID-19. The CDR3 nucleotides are TGTGCCAGTCGGAAAGGCCCGGGACAGGGCAACACTGAAGCTTTCTTT. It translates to CASRKGPGQGNTEAFF. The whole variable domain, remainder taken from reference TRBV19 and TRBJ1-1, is DGGITQSPKYLFRKEGQNVTLSCEQNLNHDAMYWYRQDPGQGLRLIYYSQIVNDFQKGDIAEGYSVSREKKESFPLTVTSAQKNPTAFYLCASRKGPGQGNTEAFFGQGTRLTVV.